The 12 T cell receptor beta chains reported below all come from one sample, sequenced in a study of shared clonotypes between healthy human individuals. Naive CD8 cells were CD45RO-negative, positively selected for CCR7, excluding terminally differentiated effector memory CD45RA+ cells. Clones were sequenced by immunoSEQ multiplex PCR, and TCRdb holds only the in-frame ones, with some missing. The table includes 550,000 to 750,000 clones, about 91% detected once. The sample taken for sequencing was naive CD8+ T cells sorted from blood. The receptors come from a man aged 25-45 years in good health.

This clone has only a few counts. The CDR3 DNA reads TGTGCCTGCCGAAAAGGACTAGCGGGAGGCACCGGGGAGCTGTTTTTT. Translated: CACRKGLAGGTGELFF. The chain recombines TRBV7-9 with TRBJ2-2; 14 nucleotides match TRBD2. Germline V gene sequence: CDR1 SEHNR, CDR2 FQNEAQ (reference sequence). V was pared by 11 bases and J by 4 bases, with 9 bases of the junction left unmatched. The CDR3 runs to 16 residues.

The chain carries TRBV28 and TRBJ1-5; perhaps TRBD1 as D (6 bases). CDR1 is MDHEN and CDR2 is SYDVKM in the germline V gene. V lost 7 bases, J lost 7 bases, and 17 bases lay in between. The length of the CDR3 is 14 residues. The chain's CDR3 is CASNVDSAGQPQHF. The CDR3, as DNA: TGTGCCAGCAACGTGGACAGTGCCGGGCAGCCCCAGCATTTT.

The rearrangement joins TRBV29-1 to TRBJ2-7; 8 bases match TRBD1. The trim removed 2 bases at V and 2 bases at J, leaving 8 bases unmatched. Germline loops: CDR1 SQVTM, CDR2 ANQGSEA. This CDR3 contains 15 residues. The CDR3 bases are TGCAGCGTTGAAATAGGTCAGGGGGCACCCTACGAGCAGTACTTC. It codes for CSVEIGQGAPYEQYF.

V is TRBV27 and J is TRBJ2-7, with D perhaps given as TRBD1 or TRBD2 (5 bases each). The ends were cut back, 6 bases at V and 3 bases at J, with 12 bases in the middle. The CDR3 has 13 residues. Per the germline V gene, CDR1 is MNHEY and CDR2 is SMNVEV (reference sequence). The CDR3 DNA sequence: TGTGCCAGCAGCTGGGGGAAAGGCTACGAGCAGTACTTC. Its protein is CASSWGKGYEQYF.

The CDR3 protein is CASSPPSGRGSETQYF. DNA for the CDR3: TGTGCCAGCTCACCACCGAGCGGGAGGGGTTCGGAGACCCAGTACTTC. The chain carries TRBV18 and TRBJ2-5; 10 bases match TRBD2. V lost 0 bases to trimming and J lost 5 bases; unmatched junction nucleotides: 6. Germline-derived CDR1 and CDR2 are KGHSH and LQKENI. The CDR3 has 16 residues. Full variable domain (remainder filled in from reference TRBV18 and TRBJ2-5): NAGVMQNPRHLVRRRGQEARLRCSPMKGHSHVYWYRQLPEEGLKFMVYLQKENIIDESGMPKERFSAEFPKEGPSILRIQQVVRGDSAAYFCASSPPSGRGSETQYFGPGTRLLVL.

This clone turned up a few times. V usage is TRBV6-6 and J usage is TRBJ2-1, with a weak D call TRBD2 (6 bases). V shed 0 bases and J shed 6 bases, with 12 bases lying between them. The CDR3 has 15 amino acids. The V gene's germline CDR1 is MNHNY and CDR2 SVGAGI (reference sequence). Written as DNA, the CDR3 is TGTGCCAGCAGTTACTCGGGACTTTGGGGCAATGAGCAGTTCTTC. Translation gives CASSYSGLWGNEQFF.

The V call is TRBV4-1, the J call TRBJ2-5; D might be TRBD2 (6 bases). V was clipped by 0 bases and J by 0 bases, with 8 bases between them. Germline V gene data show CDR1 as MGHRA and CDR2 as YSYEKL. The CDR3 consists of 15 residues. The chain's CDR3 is CASSQDTSYQETQYF. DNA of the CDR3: TGCGCCAGCAGCCAAGATACTAGCTACCAAGAGACCCAGTACTTC.

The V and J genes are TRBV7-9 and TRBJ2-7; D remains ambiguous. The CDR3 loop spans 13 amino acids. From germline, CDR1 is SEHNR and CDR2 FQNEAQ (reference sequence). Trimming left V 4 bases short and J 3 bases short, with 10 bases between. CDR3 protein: CASSYKEDYEQYF. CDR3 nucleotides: TGTGCCAGCAGCTATAAAGAGGACTACGAGCAGTACTTC.

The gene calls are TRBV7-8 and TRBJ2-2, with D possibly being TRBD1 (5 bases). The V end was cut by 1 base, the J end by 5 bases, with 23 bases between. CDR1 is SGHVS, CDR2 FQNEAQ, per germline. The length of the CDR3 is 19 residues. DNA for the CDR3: TGTGCCAGCAGCTTAGTACACAGGTTTTTGACCCGAGGAACCGGGGAGCTGTTTTTT. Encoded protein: CASSLVHRFLTRGTGELFF.

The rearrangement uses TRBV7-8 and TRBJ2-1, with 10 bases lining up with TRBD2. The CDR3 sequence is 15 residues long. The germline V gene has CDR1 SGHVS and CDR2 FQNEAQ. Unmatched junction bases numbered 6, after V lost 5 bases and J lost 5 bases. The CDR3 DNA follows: TGTGCCAGCAGCACAAGCGGGAGGGCCGACAATGAGCAGTTCTTC. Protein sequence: CASSTSGRADNEQFF. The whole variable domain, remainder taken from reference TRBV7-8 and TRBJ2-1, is GAGVSQSPRYKVAKRGQDVALRCDPISGHVSLFWYQQALGQGPEFLTYFQNEAQLDKSGLPSDRFFAERPEGSVSTLKIQRTQQEDSAVYLCASSTSGRADNEQFFGPGTRLTVL.

The DNA of the CDR3 is TGTGCCAGTCCAGCCGTACATTTGAACACTGAAGCTTTCTTT. It encodes CASPAVHLNTEAFF. The chain carries TRBV2 and TRBJ1-1; D gene uncertain. Trimming cost V 9 bases and J 0 bases, with 14 bases left between them. From germline, CDR1 is SNHLY and CDR2 FYNNEI. The CDR3 loop spans 14 amino acids.

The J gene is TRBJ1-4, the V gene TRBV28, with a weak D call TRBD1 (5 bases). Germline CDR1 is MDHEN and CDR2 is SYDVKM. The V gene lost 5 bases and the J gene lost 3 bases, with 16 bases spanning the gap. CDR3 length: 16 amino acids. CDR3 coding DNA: TGTGCCAGCAGTCCACCCCGGGGGGACGCTAATGAAAAACTGTTTTTT. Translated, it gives CASSPPRGDANEKLFF.